This T cell receptor (beta chain) stems from a study of T cell changes during pregnancy in multiple sclerosis. This CDR3 has 15 residues. Germline V gene lookup returns CDR1 SGHDT and CDR2 YYEEEE. The ends were cut back, 0 bases at V and 8 bases at J, with 14 bases in the middle. The method was immunoSEQ multiplex PCR; TCRdb's version includes in-frame clones alone and lacks a portion of them. Counted here are tens of thousands of clones, around 92% occurring once; the ten biggest clones make up just over 2%. The receptor's source is a female donor with multiple sclerosis, enrolled in a pregnancy study. The rearrangement joins TRBV5-6 to TRBJ1-4; possibly TRBD1 for D (6 bases). Sequencing used peripheral blood, obtained after pregnancy. The CDR3 reads CASSLVSGADEKLFF. CDR3 DNA sequence: TGTGCCAGCAGCTTGGTATCAGGGGCGGACGAAAAACTGTTTTTT.